This TCR beta chain was captured by sequencing in a study of T cell responses to AZD1222 COVID-19 vaccine. Study conclusions and caveats: Females made up more of the donors, who were largely white British, and clonal diversity may have come out too low.

Germline-derived CDR1 and CDR2 are MDHEN and SYDVKM. Losses at the gene ends were 6 bases for V and 0 bases for J; bases not matched to a gene: 10. This CDR3 region has 16 residues. With regard to this clone: Antigen unknown.

The data were produced by immunoSEQ multiplex PCR, yet TCRdb's version contains in-frame clones alone and is incomplete. The data show some 150,000 clones, 70% to 90% seen once. This clonotype was sampled from an adult in good health. The source was peripheral blood, collected on day 0 of AZD1222 vaccination. This chain joins TRBV28 and TRBJ1-1; 7 bases map to TRBD1. CDR3 sequence: CASRPQGGGMNTEAFF. CDR3 DNA sequence: TGTGCCAGCAGACCTCAGGGGGGCGGGATGAACACTGAAGCTTTCTTT.